The 9 T cell receptor beta chains in this list originate from one sample, sequenced in a study of blood T cell repertoires in COVID-19. Profiled with immunoSEQ multiplex PCR; TCRdb holds only in-frame clones, not every one. The table records fewer than 350,000 clones, over 80% of them present only once. The sequencing sample was made of peripheral blood. Source of these receptors: a man aged 25 to 45 with COVID-19, enrolled during active disease.

The chain employs TRBV18 and TRBJ1-4; D gene ambiguous. This CDR3 spans 15 amino acids. Trimming left V 5 bases short and J 5 bases short, with 15 bases between. The germline V gene has CDR1 KGHSH and CDR2 LQKENI. CDR3 region: CASSETSGSNEKLFF. CDR3 sequence (DNA): TGTGCCAGCTCAGAGACTTCCGGAAGCAATGAAAAACTGTTTTTT.

V and J are TRBV4-3 and TRBJ1-2, with D maybe TRBD1 (6 bases). V lost 0 bases to trimming and J lost 5 bases, with 16 bases between them. This CDR3 has 16 residues. Germline assignment: CDR1 LGHNA and CDR2 YSLEER. CDR3 residues: CASSQDRSQGLYGYTF. The CDR3 coding sequence is TGCGCCAGCAGCCAAGATAGGTCACAGGGCTTATATGGCTACACCTTC.

The chain is built from TRBV9 and TRBJ2-7; D not certain. CDR3 length equals 14 residues. CDR1 and CDR2 (germline): SGDLS, YYNGEE. V lost 1 base, J lost 6 bases, and 14 bases lay in between. As DNA, the CDR3 is TGTGCCAGCAGCGTAAGAGCGACCATGGGCGAGCAGTACTTC. It specifies CASSVRATMGEQYF.

This clone has a single count. The chain couples TRBV2 to TRBJ1-4; D is undetermined. The CDR3 runs to 14 residues. Trimming pared 6 bases from V and 0 bases from J, leaving 8 bases between. CDR1 is SNHLY and CDR2 is FYNNEI in the germline V gene. The CDR3 is CASSQLTTNEKLFF. The DNA of the CDR3 is TGTGCCAGCAGCCAACTTACAACTAATGAAAAACTGTTTTTT. Drawing the rest from reference TRBV2 and TRBJ1-4, the complete variable domain is EPEVTQTPSHQVTQMGQEVILRCVPISNHLYFYWYRQILGQKVEFLVSFYNNEISEKSEIFDDQFSVERPDGSNFTLKIRSTKLEDSAMYFCASSQLTTNEKLFFGSGTQLSVL.

The chain carries TRBV28 and TRBJ2-3; 7 nucleotides line up with TRBD1. This CDR3 spans 14 amino acids. The germline V gene has CDR1 MDHEN and CDR2 SYDVKM. V dropped 2 bases and J dropped 6; count of bases not matched to a gene: 5. The CDR3 DNA reads TGTGCCAGCAGTTTAGAGGGGGCAGGGGATACGCAGTATTTT. Translation gives CASSLEGAGDTQYF.

V usage is TRBV27 and J usage is TRBJ1-4; a possible D gene is TRBD1 (5 bases). The CDR3 is 14 residues long. The germline V gene has CDR1 MNHEY and CDR2 SMNVEV (reference sequence). Trimming removed 4 bases from V and 11 bases from J, with 17 bases in between. In DNA, the CDR3 is TGTGCCAGCAGTTGGGCAGGACATATGGGGAAACTGTTTTTT. It yields the protein CASSWAGHMGKLFF.

The genes are TRBV15 and TRBJ2-1; 8 bases match TRBD1. The germline V gene has CDR1 LNHNV and CDR2 YYDKDF (reference sequence). Trimming cost V 0 bases and J 6 bases; bases outside gene matches: 10. The CDR3 runs to 17 residues. In DNA form, the CDR3 reads TGTGCCACCAGCAGAGAAGGCACTCTACAGGGGGGCAATGAGCAGTTCTTC. This gives the protein CATSREGTLQGGNEQFF.

On this clone: Relative to the germline gene, one junction end is altered; a read error may explain this. The rearrangement joins TRBV3-1 (or the pseudogene TRBV3-2) to TRBJ2-4; D perhaps matches TRBD1 (6 bases). CDR3 length: 15 amino acids. The germline V gene encodes CDR1 LGHDT and CDR2 YNNKEL (reference sequence). CDR3 amino acids: CASSPPPTGKNIQYF. The CDR3 region has the DNA TGTGCCAGCAGCCCTCCGCCCACAGGGAAAAACATTCAGTATTTC.

The chain is built from TRBV6-2 or TRBV6-3 and TRBJ2-1; D is possibly TRBD2 (6 bases). This CDR3 comprises 12 residues. CDR1 is MNHEY and CDR2 is SVGEGT in the germline V gene. Trimming took off 2 bases at V and 9 bases at J, with 8 bases between the two ends. In nucleotides, the CDR3 is TGTGCCAGCAGTTACCTCGGGGGTGAGCAGTTCTTC. It translates to CASSYLGGEQFF.